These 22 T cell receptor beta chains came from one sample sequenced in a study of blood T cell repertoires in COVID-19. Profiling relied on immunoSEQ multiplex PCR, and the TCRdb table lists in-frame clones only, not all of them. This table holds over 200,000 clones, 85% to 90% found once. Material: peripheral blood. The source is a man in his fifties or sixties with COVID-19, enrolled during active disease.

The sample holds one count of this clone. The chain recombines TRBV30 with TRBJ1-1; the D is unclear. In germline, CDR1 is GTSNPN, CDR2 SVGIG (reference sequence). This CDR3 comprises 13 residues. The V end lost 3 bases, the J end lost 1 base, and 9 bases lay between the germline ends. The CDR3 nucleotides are TGTGCCTGGAGACCCCCGGGGAACACTGAAGCTTTCTTT. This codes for CAWRPPGNTEAFF. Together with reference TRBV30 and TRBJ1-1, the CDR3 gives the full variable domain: SQTIHQWPATLVQPVGSPLSLECTVEGTSNPNLYWYRQAAGRGLQLLFYSVGIGQISSEVPQNLSASRPQDRQFILSSKKLLLSDSGFYLCAWRPPGNTEAFFGQGTRLTVV.

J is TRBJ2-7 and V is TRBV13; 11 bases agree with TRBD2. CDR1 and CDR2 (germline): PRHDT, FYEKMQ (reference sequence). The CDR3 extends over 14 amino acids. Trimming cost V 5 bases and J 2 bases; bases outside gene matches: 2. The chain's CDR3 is CASSNSGGAYEQYF. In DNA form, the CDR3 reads TGTGCCAGCAGCAATAGCGGGGGGGCCTACGAGCAGTACTTC.

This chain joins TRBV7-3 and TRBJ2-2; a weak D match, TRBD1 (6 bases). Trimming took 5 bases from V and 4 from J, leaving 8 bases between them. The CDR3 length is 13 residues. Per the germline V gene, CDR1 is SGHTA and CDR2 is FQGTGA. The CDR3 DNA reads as TGTGCCAGCAGCGGGGGCACCACCGGGGAGCTGTTTTTT. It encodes CASSGGTTGELFF.

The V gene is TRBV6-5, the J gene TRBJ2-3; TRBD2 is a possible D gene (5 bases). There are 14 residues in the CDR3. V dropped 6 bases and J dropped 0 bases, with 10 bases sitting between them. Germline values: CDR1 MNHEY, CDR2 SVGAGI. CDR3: CASRSRGSTDTQYF. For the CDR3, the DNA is TGTGCCAGCAGGTCCCGGGGTAGCACAGATACGCAGTATTTT.

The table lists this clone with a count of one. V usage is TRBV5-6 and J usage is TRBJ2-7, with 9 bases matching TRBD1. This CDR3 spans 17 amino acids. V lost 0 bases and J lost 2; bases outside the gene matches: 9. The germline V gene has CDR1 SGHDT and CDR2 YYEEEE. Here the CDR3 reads CASSLDPPGTGPYEQYF. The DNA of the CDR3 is TGTGCCAGCAGCTTGGATCCCCCTGGGACAGGGCCCTACGAGCAGTACTTC. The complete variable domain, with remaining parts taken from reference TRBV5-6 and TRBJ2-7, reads DAGVTQSPTHLIKTRGQQVTLRCSPKSGHDTVSWYQQALGQGPQFIFQYYEEEERQRGNFPDRFSGHQFPNYSSELNVNALLLGDSALYLCASSLDPPGTGPYEQYFGPGTRLTVT.

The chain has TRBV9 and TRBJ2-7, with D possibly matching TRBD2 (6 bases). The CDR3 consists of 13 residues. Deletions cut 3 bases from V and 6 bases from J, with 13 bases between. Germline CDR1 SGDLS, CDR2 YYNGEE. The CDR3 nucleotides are TGTGCCAGCAGCGATAAGCGGGTAGGCGAGCAGTACTTC. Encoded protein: CASSDKRVGEQYF.

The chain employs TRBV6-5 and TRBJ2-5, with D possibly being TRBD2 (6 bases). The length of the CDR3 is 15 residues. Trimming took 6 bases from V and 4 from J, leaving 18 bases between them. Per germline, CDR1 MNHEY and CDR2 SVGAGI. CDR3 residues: CASRLVGLSSETQYF. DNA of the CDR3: TGTGCCAGCAGGCTTGTTGGACTATCATCAGAGACCCAGTACTTC.

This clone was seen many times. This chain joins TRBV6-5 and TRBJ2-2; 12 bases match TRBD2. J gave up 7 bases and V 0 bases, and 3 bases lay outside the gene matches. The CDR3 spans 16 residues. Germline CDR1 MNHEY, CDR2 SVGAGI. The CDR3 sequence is CASSYSTSGSHGELFF. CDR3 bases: TGTGCCAGCAGTTACTCGACTAGCGGGAGTCACGGGGAGCTGTTTTTT.

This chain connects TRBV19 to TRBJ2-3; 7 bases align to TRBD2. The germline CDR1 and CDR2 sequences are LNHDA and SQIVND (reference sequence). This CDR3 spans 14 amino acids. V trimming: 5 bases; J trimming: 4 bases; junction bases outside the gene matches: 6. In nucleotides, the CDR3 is TGTGCCAGTAGTTACCTAGCGGAGTCAGATACGCAGTATTTT. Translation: CASSYLAESDTQYF.

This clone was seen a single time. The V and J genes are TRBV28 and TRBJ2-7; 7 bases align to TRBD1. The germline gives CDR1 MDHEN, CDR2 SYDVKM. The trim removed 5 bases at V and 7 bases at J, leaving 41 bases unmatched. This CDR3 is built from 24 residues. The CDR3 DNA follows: TGTGCCAGCAGTCTTGCACCCGACAGGGTTGGTGATGAGGCTCTCCCTTGGCCACGATTGGAGCAGTACTTC. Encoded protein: CASSLAPDRVGDEALPWPRLEQYF.

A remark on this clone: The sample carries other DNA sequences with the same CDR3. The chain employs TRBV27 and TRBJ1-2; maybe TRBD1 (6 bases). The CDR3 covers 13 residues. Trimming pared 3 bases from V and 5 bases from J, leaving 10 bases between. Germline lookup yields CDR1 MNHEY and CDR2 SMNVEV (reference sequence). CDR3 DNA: TGTGCCAGCAGTTTTGGGGGCGGTTATGGCTACACCTTC. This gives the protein CASSFGGGYGYTF.

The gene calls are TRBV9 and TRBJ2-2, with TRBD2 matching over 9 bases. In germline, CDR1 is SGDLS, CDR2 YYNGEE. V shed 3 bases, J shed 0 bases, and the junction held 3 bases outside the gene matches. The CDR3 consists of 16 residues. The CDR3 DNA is TGTGCCAGCAGCGCGCGACTAGCGGCGAACACCGGGGAGCTGTTTTTT. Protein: CASSARLAANTGELFF.

This chain's CDR3 is CASSMRQGTAGELFF. Written as DNA, the CDR3 is TGCGCCAGCAGTATGAGACAGGGGACGGCCGGGGAGCTGTTTTTT. This chain joins TRBV5-1 and TRBJ2-2; 8 bases align to TRBD1. V trimming: 5 bases; J trimming: 6 bases; junction bases outside the gene matches: 9. CDR1 and CDR2 (germline): SGHRS, YFSETQ. This CDR3 has 15 residues.

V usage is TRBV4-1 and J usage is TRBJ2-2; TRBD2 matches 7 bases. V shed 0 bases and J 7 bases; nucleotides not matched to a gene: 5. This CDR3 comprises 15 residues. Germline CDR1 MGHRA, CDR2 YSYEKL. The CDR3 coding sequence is TGCGCCAGCAGCCAAGAAGGGAGGGCTGGCGGGGAGCTGTTTTTT. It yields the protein CASSQEGRAGGELFF.

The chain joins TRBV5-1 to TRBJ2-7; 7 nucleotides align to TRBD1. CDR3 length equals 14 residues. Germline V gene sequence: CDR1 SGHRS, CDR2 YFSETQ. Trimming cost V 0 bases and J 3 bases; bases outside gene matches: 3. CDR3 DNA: TGCGCCAGCAGCTTGGAGGGACAGCTCTACGAGCAGTACTTC. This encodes CASSLEGQLYEQYF.

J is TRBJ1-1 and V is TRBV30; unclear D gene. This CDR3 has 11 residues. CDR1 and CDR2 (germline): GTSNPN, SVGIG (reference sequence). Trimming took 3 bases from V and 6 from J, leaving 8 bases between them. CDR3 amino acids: CAWSQQSEAFF. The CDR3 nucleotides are TGTGCCTGGAGCCAACAGTCTGAAGCTTTCTTT.

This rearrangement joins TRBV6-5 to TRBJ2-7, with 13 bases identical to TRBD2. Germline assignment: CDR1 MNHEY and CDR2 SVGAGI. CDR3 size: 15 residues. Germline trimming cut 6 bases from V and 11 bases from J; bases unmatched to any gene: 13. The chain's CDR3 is CASRVGLAGVGGEYF. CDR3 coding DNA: TGTGCCAGCAGGGTCGGACTAGCGGGAGTAGGTGGGGAGTACTTC.

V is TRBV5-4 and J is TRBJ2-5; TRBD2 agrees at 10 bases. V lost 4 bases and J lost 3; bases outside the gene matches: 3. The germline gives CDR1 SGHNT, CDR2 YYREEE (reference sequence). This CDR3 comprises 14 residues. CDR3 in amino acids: CASSPLAGEETQYF. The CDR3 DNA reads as TGTGCCAGCAGCCCTCTAGCGGGAGAAGAGACCCAGTACTTC.

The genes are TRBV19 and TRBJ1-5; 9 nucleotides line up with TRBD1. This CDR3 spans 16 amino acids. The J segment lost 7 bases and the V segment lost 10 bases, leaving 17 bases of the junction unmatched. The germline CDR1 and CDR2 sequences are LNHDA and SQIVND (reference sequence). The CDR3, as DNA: TGTGCCACTAGAAGGGGGACAGGGCAAGGGAGGCAGCCCCAGCATTTT. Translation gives CATRRGTGQGRQPQHF.

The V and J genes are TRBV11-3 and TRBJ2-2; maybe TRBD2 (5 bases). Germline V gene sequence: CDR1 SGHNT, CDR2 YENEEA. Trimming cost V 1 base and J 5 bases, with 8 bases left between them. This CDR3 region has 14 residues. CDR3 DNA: TGTGCCAGCAGCTTAGCTTCGGGGACCGGGGAGCTGTTTTTT. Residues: CASSLASGTGELFF.

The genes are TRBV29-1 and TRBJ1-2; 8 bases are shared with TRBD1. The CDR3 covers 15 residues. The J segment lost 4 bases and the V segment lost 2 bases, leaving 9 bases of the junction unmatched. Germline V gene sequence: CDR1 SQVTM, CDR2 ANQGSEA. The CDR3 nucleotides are TGCAGCGTTGAAAAAGGGACAGGAGGTGTCTATGGCTACACCTTC. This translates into CSVEKGTGGVYGYTF.

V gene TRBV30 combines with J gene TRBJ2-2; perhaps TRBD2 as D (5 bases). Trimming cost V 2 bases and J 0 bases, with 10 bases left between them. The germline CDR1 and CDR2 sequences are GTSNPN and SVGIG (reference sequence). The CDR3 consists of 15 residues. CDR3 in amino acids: CAWSYGGSNTGELFF. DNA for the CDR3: TGTGCCTGGAGTTACGGAGGATCGAACACCGGGGAGCTGTTTTTT. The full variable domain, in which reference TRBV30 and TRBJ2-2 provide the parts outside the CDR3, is SQTIHQWPATLVQPVGSPLSLECTVEGTSNPNLYWYRQAAGRGLQLLFYSVGIGQISSEVPQNLSASRPQDRQFILSSKKLLLSDSGFYLCAWSYGGSNTGELFFGEGSRLTVL.